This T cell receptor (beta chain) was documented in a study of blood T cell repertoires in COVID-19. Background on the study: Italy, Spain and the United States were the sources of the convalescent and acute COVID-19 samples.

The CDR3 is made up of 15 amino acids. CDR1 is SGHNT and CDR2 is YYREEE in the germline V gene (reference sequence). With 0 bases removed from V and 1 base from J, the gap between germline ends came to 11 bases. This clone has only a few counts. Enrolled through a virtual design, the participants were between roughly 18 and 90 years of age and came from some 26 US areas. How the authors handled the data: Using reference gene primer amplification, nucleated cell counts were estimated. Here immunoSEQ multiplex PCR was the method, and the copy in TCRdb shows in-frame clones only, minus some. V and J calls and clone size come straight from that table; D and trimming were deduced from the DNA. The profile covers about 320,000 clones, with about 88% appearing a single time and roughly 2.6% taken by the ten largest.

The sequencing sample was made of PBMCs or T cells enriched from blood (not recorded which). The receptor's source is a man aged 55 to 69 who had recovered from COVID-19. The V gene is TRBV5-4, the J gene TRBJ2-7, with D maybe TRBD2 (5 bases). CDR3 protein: CASSLDAGDSYEQYF. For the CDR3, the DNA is TGTGCCAGCAGCTTGGATGCGGGCGATTCCTACGAGCAGTACTTC.